The clone carrying this T cell receptor (beta chain) showed up just once. Its specificity is unknown. Repertoires were generated with immunoSEQ multiplex PCR, while TCRdb's copy carries only in-frame clones and drops some. Found here are about 220,000 clones, over 80% of them singletons; the top ten hold 0.8% to 1.2%. Losses at the gene ends were 5 bases for V and 2 bases for J; bases not matched to a gene: 14. Germline loops: CDR1 MNHEY, CDR2 SMNVEV (reference sequence). The CDR3 totals 20 residues. This specimen comes from a study of cytomegalovirus exposure and HLA in healthy donors. General observations from the study: One later analysis, an examination of the 120 or so validation repertoires, found that first-cohort TCR clusters tended to co-occur in them.

The material sequenced was PBMCs. The chain carries TRBV27 and TRBJ2-4; 14 bases are a match to TRBD2. This clonotype originated in a woman under 30 in good health and CMV-seronegative. The chain's CDR3 is CASSKSGTSGSRVTKNIQYF. The CDR3 DNA is TGTGCCAGCAGTAAATCCGGGACTAGCGGGAGTAGGGTGACCAAAAACATTCAGTACTTC.